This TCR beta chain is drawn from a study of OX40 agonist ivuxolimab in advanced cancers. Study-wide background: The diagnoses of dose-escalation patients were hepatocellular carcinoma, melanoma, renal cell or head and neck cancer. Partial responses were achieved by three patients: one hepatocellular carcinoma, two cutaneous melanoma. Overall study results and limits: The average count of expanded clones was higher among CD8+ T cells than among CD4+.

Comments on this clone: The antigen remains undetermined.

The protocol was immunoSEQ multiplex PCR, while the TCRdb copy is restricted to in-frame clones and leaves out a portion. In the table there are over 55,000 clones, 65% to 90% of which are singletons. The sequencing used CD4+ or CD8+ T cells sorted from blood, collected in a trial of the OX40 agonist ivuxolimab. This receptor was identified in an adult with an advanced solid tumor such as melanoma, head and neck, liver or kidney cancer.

CDR3 amino acids: CASSLSTGGGWNEQFF. The CDR3 nucleotides read TGTGCCAGCAGCTTATCGACAGGGGGCGGGTGGAATGAGCAGTTCTTC. The chain employs TRBV7-2 and TRBJ2-1, with TRBD1 matching 10 bases. CDR1 is SGHTA, CDR2 FQGNSA, per germline. V trimming: 2 bases; J trimming: 7 bases; junction bases outside the gene matches: 8. The CDR3 extends over 16 amino acids.